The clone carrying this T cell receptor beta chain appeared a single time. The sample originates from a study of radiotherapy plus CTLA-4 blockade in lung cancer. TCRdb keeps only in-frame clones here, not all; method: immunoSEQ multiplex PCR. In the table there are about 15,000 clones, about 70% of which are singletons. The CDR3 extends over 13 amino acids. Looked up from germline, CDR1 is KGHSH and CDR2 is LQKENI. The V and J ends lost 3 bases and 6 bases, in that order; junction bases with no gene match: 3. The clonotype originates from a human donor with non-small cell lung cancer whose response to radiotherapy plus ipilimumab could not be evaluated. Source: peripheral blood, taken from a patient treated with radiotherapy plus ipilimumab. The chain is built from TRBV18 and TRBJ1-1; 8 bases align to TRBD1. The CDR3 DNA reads TGTGCCAGCTCACCCGGGACAGGTCCTGAAGCTTTCTTT. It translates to CASSPGTGPEAFF.